The 19 T cell receptor beta chains given below trace back to one sample, sequenced in a study of cytomegalovirus exposure and HLA in healthy donors. The PCR employed 60 Vbeta primers together with 13 Jbeta primers. Method: immunoSEQ multiplex PCR; TCRdb's copy keeps in-frame clones and lacks some. Here the sample spans over 90,000 clones, roughly four fifths being singletons. The material sequenced was PBMCs. These TCRs come from a man aged 35 to 55 in good health and CMV-seronegative.

The V gene is TRBV19, the J gene TRBJ1-5; 7 bases agree with TRBD1. The CDR3 is 14 amino acids. J lost 5 bases, V lost 3 bases, and 4 bases had no gene match. Per germline, CDR1 LNHDA and CDR2 SQIVND (reference sequence). The CDR3 is CASSIWQGDQPQHF. The CDR3 nucleotides are TGTGCCAGTAGTATTTGGCAGGGGGATCAGCCCCAGCATTTT.

Concerning this clone itself: This CDR3 is missing its conserved last phenylalanine or tryptophan, likely due to a read error. The DNA is left out, because the CDR3 cannot be placed on it with certainty; the CDR3 is given as TCRdb lists it. This rearrangement joins TRBV29-1 to TRBJ1-2. The CDR3 has 12 residues if both end residues are counted. Germline V lookup: CDR1 SQVTM, CDR2 ANQGSEA. CDR3 protein: CSVELEGRGYTV.

The chain employs TRBV18 and TRBJ1-1, with 10 bases lining up with TRBD1. CDR3 length: 13 residues. V shed 3 bases, J shed 9 bases, and the junction held 4 bases outside the gene matches. In germline, CDR1 is KGHSH, CDR2 LQKENI. CDR3 sequence: CASSPQDRGKAFF. CDR3 coding DNA: TGTGCCAGCTCACCCCAGGACAGGGGGAAAGCTTTCTTT.

The V and J genes are TRBV6-6 and TRBJ2-1; unclear D gene. This CDR3 has 15 residues. Trimming took off 2 bases at V and 0 bases at J, with 8 bases between the two ends. Per germline, CDR1 MNHNY and CDR2 SVGAGI (reference sequence). The CDR3 loop is CASSYRRSSYNEQFF. The DNA for the CDR3 is TGTGCCAGCAGTTACCGGAGAAGCTCCTACAATGAGCAGTTCTTC.

The CDR3 DNA is TGTGCCAGCTCCCCCGGACAGATCAACTATGGCTACACCTTC. It codes for CASSPGQINYGYTF. The rearrangement links TRBV18 to TRBJ1-2, with D possibly being TRBD1 (6 bases). In germline, CDR1 is KGHSH, CDR2 LQKENI. The CDR3 runs 14 residues. V was trimmed by 6 bases and J by 2 bases, leaving 13 bases between them. Using reference TRBV18 and TRBJ1-2 for the parts outside the CDR3, the full variable domain is NAGVMQNPRHLVRRRGQEARLRCSPMKGHSHVYWYRQLPEEGLKFMVYLQKENIIDESGMPKERFSAEFPKEGPSILRIQQVVRGDSAAYFCASSPGQINYGYTFGSGTRLTVV.

The gene calls are TRBV4-3 and TRBJ2-2; 7 positions agree with TRBD1. This CDR3 comprises 14 residues. Germline assignment: CDR1 LGHNA and CDR2 YSLEER. V lost 3 bases and J lost 3; bases outside the gene matches: 1. CDR3 coding DNA: TGCGCCAGCAGCCAGGACAGGTACACCGGGGAGCTGTTTTTT. Protein product: CASSQDRYTGELFF.

The chain couples TRBV7-2 to TRBJ2-3; 11 nucleotides match TRBD2. This CDR3 contains 15 residues. Germline lookup yields CDR1 SGHTA and CDR2 FQGNSA. Trimming cost V 6 bases and J 2 bases; bases outside gene matches: 4. Here the CDR3 DNA reads TGTGCCAGCAGATCTAGCGGGGGGACCACAGATACGCAGTATTTT. Its protein is CASRSSGGTTDTQYF.

The chain joins TRBV29-1 to TRBJ1-2; D may be TRBD1 (5 bases). Germline V gives CDR1 SQVTM, CDR2 ANQGSEA. Trimming took off 4 bases at V and 4 bases at J, with 13 bases between the two ends. The CDR3 runs 13 residues. DNA for the CDR3: TGCAGCGTTGTACCTGACAGTTCCTATGGCTACACCTTC. Translating it yields CSVVPDSSYGYTF.

This clone was recorded a few times. This sequence joins TRBV21-1 and TRBJ1-1; TRBD1, the table's D call, lacks a check against the DNA. TRBV21-1 is reported as a pseudogene. The CDR3 has 15 residues. CDR3 loop: CASSPPDRGVTEAFF. In nucleotides, the CDR3 is TGTGCCAGCAGCCCTCCGGACAGGGGAGTCACTGAAGCTTTCTTT.

This chain links TRBV6-1 with TRBJ1-5, with D unresolved. The CDR3 loop spans 14 amino acids. V was trimmed by 2 bases and J by 2 bases, leaving 7 bases between them. CDR1 and CDR2 (germline): MNHNS, SASEGT. The CDR3 spells CASSEKQGNQPQHF. In DNA form, the CDR3 reads TGTGCCAGCAGTGAAAAACAAGGCAATCAGCCCCAGCATTTT.

The rearrangement joins TRBV4-2 to TRBJ1-2; D gene ambiguous. V was pared by 0 bases and J by 5 bases, with 10 bases between. Germline V lookup: CDR1 LGHNA, CDR2 YNFKEQ. This CDR3 contains 14 residues. CDR3 bases: TGTGCCAGCAGCCAAGATGGCATCCTGTATGGCTACACCTTC. As protein: CASSQDGILYGYTF.

Only a few counts were recorded for this clone. V and J are TRBV6-5 and TRBJ1-2; D is possibly TRBD1 (6 bases). The germline V gene has CDR1 MNHEY and CDR2 SVGAGI. The CDR3 loop spans 13 amino acids. Trimming removed 8 bases from V and 8 bases from J, with 18 bases in between. This CDR3 reads CASLGEGEGGYTF. For the CDR3, the DNA is TGTGCCAGCCTCGGGGAGGGGGAGGGAGGCTACACCTTC.

This chain links TRBV7-2 with TRBJ2-1; 9 bases map to TRBD2. Germline V gene lookup returns CDR1 SGHTA and CDR2 FQGNSA. This CDR3 is 15 amino acids long. Trimming at V came to 4 bases and at J to 10 bases, leaving 11 bases not matched to a gene. CDR3 region: CASSSIAGDLVEQFF. The CDR3 nucleotides read TGTGCCAGCAGCTCGATAGCGGGGGACTTGGTGGAGCAGTTCTTC.

The chain carries TRBV10-3 and TRBJ2-7; TRBD2 is a possible D gene (6 bases). V was trimmed by 10 bases and J by 0 bases, leaving 13 bases between them. The CDR3 has 13 residues. CDR1 is ENHRY and CDR2 is SYGVKD in the germline V gene. As DNA, the CDR3 is TGTGCCACCCGAGTAGCGGACTCCTACGAGCAGTACTTC. This sequence encodes CATRVADSYEQYF.

The genes are TRBV30 and TRBJ2-5; TRBD1 is a possible D gene (6 bases). V gave up 0 bases and J gave up 3 bases, with 14 bases separating them. This CDR3 has 15 amino acids. Germline V CDR1 and CDR2: GTSNPN, SVGIG (reference sequence). This chain's CDR3 is CAWSVLDRLKETQYF. For the CDR3, the DNA is TGTGCCTGGAGTGTACTAGACAGGCTAAAAGAGACCCAGTACTTC.

The chain's CDR3 is CASSLDRNQETQYF. DNA of the CDR3: TGTGCCAGCAGCCTAGACAGAAACCAAGAGACCCAGTACTTC. The rearrangement joins TRBV4-2 to TRBJ2-5; D may be TRBD1 (5 bases). Germline V gene lookup returns CDR1 LGHNA and CDR2 YNFKEQ. Trimming stripped 4 bases from V and 0 bases from J, with 9 bases between. CDR3 length: 14 amino acids.

CDR3 residues: CASSLARETQYF. DNA of the CDR3: TGCGCCAGCAGCTTGGCCAGGGAGACCCAGTACTTC. The chain links TRBV5-1 to TRBJ2-5, with D unresolved. Germline V lookup: CDR1 SGHRS, CDR2 YFSETQ. V lost 0 bases and J lost 5, with 5 bases in between. The CDR3 is made up of 12 amino acids. Based on the CDR3 plus reference TRBV5-1 and TRBJ2-5, the full variable domain is KAGVTQTPRYLIKTRGQQVTLSCSPISGHRSVSWYQQTPGQGLQFLFEYFSETQRNKGNFPGRFSGRQFSNSRSEMNVSTLELGDSALYLCASSLARETQYFGPGTRLLVL.

The CDR3, as DNA: TGTGCCATCAGCAAACCTACAGGGACGGGCACTGAAGCTTTCTTT. Protein: CAISKPTGTGTEAFF. V and J are TRBV10-3 and TRBJ1-1; possible D gene TRBD1, 6 bases. Germline lookup yields CDR1 ENHRY and CDR2 SYGVKD. V dropped 6 bases and J dropped 4 bases, with 18 bases sitting between them. This CDR3 comprises 15 residues.

The chain has TRBV5-4 and TRBJ1-2; perhaps TRBD1 as D (6 bases). This CDR3 comprises 15 residues. V gave up 5 bases and J gave up 8 bases, with 22 bases separating them. Germline loops: CDR1 SGHNT, CDR2 YYREEE (reference sequence). The CDR3 loop reads CASRNARGGAKGYTF. The CDR3 DNA reads as TGTGCCAGCAGGAACGCCCGGGGGGGCGCAAAGGGCTACACCTTC.